A single sample gave rise to the 32 T cell receptor beta chains below, sequenced in a study of T-cell reconstitution after alpha-beta-depleted transplantation in children. TCRbeta library preparation incorporated unique molecular identifiers. TCRdb reprocessed the PCR reads via MiXCR and lists one record per CDR3 protein. There are fewer than 120,000 distinct CDR3 sequences in the sample; about 9.3% occur only once, and 8% to 9.5% lies in the top ten. Material: PBMCs from the stem cell graft donor, obtained from the stem cell graft. The receptors shown here come from a human donor who donated a stem cell graft to a child with acute lymphoblastic leukemia.

The chain recombines TRBV27 with TRBJ2-2; 8 positions agree with TRBD1. The CDR3 length is 15 residues. Germline CDR1 reads MNHEY; CDR2 reads SMNVEV (reference sequence). With V trimmed by 8 bases and J by 7 bases, 12 bases remained unmatched. The CDR3 reads CASGRQGRVIGELFF. The CDR3 DNA reads as TGTGCCAGCGGGCGACAGGGGCGGGTCATCGGGGAGCTGTTTTTT.

This clonotype was seen repeatedly, ten times or more. This chain uses TRBV7-9 with TRBJ1-1; D might be TRBD1 (6 bases). The CDR3 consists of 14 residues. Trimming left V 6 bases short and J 1 base short, with 12 bases between. The germline gives CDR1 SEHNR, CDR2 FQNEAQ (reference sequence). The CDR3 nucleotides read TGTGCCAGCAGGATCAGGGGTCCGAACACTGAAGCTTTCTTT. It translates to CASRIRGPNTEAFF.

This clonotype came up many times. The chain has TRBV7-2 and TRBJ1-3, with 8 bases fitting TRBD1. CDR3 length: 15 residues. Germline-derived CDR1 and CDR2 are SGHTA and FQGNSA. The J segment lost 0 bases and the V segment lost 5 bases, leaving 3 bases of the junction unmatched. The chain's CDR3 is CASSGTGSSGNTIYF. CDR3 bases: TGTGCCAGCAGCGGGACAGGAAGCTCTGGAAACACCATATATTTT.

The rearrangement uses TRBV27 and TRBJ2-7, with a possible D match to TRBD2 (7 bases). Per germline, CDR1 MNHEY and CDR2 SMNVEV (reference sequence). The V gene lost 5 bases and the J gene lost 3 bases, with 17 bases spanning the gap. The CDR3 loop spans 15 amino acids. The CDR3 DNA reads as TGTGCCAGCAGTCCCACGGGGAGGGGGGGCTACGAGCAGTACTTC. Translated, it gives CASSPTGRGGYEQYF.

This clonotype was observed many times. V is TRBV10-2 and J is TRBJ1-2; possibly TRBD1 for D (5 bases). The V gene lost 2 bases and the J gene lost 3 bases, with 10 bases spanning the gap. This CDR3 spans 14 amino acids. Germline V gene sequence: CDR1 WSHSY, CDR2 SAAADI. CDR3 in DNA: TGCGCCAGCAGTGAGCCGGGACGGGACTATGGCTACACCTTC. Translated, it gives CASSEPGRDYGYTF.

This clonotype was counted at least ten times. The V call is TRBV18, the J call TRBJ2-7; perhaps TRBD1 as D (5 bases). The CDR3 runs 14 residues. Germline V gene data show CDR1 as KGHSH and CDR2 as LQKENI. Trimming left V 3 bases short and J 3 bases short, with 12 bases between. The CDR3 DNA sequence: TGTGCCAGCTCACCGCAGGGTTACTTCTACGAGCAGTACTTC. Protein: CASSPQGYFYEQYF.

This clonotype was seen at least ten times. This chain links TRBV6-1 with TRBJ2-1; TRBD2 aligns across 14 bases. There are 17 residues in the CDR3. The germline CDR1 and CDR2 sequences are MNHNS and SASEGT. The junction had 4 bases not matched to a gene; V was cut back by 4 bases and J by 2 bases. The CDR3 loop reads CASSGLTSGRAYNEQFF. The CDR3 nucleotides read TGTGCCAGCAGTGGGCTGACTAGCGGGAGGGCCTACAATGAGCAGTTCTTC.

This clonotype was seen at least ten times. The rearrangement links TRBV15 to TRBJ2-6; perhaps TRBD2 as D (5 bases). The CDR3 loop spans 16 amino acids. Looked up from germline, CDR1 is LNHNV and CDR2 is YYDKDF (reference sequence). The V and J ends lost 0 bases and 0 bases respectively, with 6 bases between them. In nucleotides, the CDR3 is TGTGCCACCAGCAGAGATGAGGGCTCTGGGGCCAACGTCCTGACTTTC. Its translation: CATSRDEGSGANVLTF.

This clonotype was recorded at least ten times. The gene calls are TRBV7-2 and TRBJ1-2; TRBD1 might be the D (6 bases). The germline V gene encodes CDR1 SGHTA and CDR2 FQGNSA. CDR3 length: 14 residues. V lost 2 bases to trimming and J lost 1 base, with 8 bases between them. The CDR3 DNA reads as TGTGCCAGCAGCTTATCAGGGGTTAACTATGGCTACACCTTC. The encoded protein is CASSLSGVNYGYTF.

At least ten counts were recorded for this clonotype. V is TRBV12-3 or TRBV12-4 and J is TRBJ1-2; D is undetermined. The length of the CDR3 is 13 residues. V was cut by 3 bases and J by 8 bases, with 13 bases left in between. The CDR3 DNA follows: TGTGCCAGCAGTTTCGACGGGTCGGGAGGCTACACCTTC. Its protein product is CASSFDGSGGYTF.

This clonotype was counted ten times or more. V gene TRBV7-9 combines with J gene TRBJ2-2; D tentatively reads TRBD1 or TRBD2 (5 bases each). V gave up 5 bases and J gave up 2 bases, with 12 bases separating them. This CDR3 has 15 residues. CDR1 SEHNR and CDR2 FQNEAQ come from the germline V gene (reference sequence). The CDR3 nucleotides are TGTGCCAGCAGCGGGCGAGGGGTAAACACCGGGGAGCTGTTTTTT. Its translation is CASSGRGVNTGELFF.

This clonotype came up many times. This chain links TRBV11-3 with TRBJ2-1; 11 bases agree with TRBD2. This CDR3 comprises 17 residues. V dropped 0 bases and J dropped 5; count of bases not matched to a gene: 6. Germline assignment: CDR1 SGHNT and CDR2 YENEEA. CDR3: CASSLESLAGGNNEQFF. As DNA, the CDR3 is TGTGCCAGCAGCTTAGAGTCCCTAGCGGGGGGAAACAATGAGCAGTTCTTC.

This clonotype was seen many times. V is TRBV7-3 and J is TRBJ2-7, with D possibly being TRBD1 (6 bases). V was pared by 2 bases and J by 6 bases, with 11 bases between. The germline CDR1 and CDR2 sequences are SGHTA and FQGTGA. CDR3 length: 13 residues. The CDR3 protein is CASSLGAGAEQYF. CDR3 nucleotide sequence: TGTGCCAGCAGCTTAGGGGCAGGGGCCGAGCAGTACTTC.

This clonotype appeared many times. The rearrangement uses TRBV5-5 and TRBJ1-1, with a possible D match to TRBD1 (5 bases). Per the germline V gene, CDR1 is SGHKS and CDR2 is YYEKEE (reference sequence). Trimming pared 7 bases from V and 1 base from J, leaving 11 bases between. The CDR3 consists of 13 residues. CDR3 bases: TGTGCCAGCTTCTCCGACAGGAACACTGAAGCTTTCTTT. Its protein product is CASFSDRNTEAFF.

This clonotype has at least ten counts. The chain is built from TRBV7-2 and TRBJ2-3; a possible D gene is TRBD2 (6 bases). The V end was cut by 0 bases, the J end by 4 bases, with 23 bases between. The CDR3 runs 19 residues. The germline V gene encodes CDR1 SGHTA and CDR2 FQGNSA. CDR3 residues: CASSLAPGVGGVRSDTQYF. In DNA, the CDR3 is TGTGCCAGCAGCTTAGCCCCCGGCGTGGGGGGAGTGCGTTCAGATACGCAGTATTTT. Full variable domain (rest looked up from reference TRBV7-2 and TRBJ2-3): GAGVSQSPSNKVTEKGKDVELRCDPISGHTALYWYRQSLGQGLEFLIYFQGNSAPDKSGLPSDRFSAERTGGSVSTLTIQRTQQEDSAVYLCASSLAPGVGGVRSDTQYFGPGTRLTVL.

This clonotype was seen ten or more times. The chain uses TRBV12-3 or TRBV12-4 and TRBJ2-7; no clear D. V lost 6 bases to trimming and J lost 3 bases, with 12 bases between them. The CDR3 runs 13 residues. CDR3: CASSPGSYYEQYF. DNA for the CDR3: TGTGCCAGCAGCCCCGGATCCTACTACGAGCAGTACTTC.

This clonotype was observed many times. The chain is built from TRBV2 and TRBJ2-1; D is undetermined. This CDR3 is built from 11 residues. Germline values: CDR1 SNHLY, CDR2 FYNNEI. The V and J ends lost 7 bases and 4 bases respectively, with 5 bases between them. The CDR3 sequence: CASIQYNEQFF. In DNA form, the CDR3 reads TGTGCCAGCATACAGTACAATGAGCAGTTCTTC.

In its sample, this clonotype was seen many times. CDR3 region: CASSPVGMSSYEQYF. Written as DNA, the CDR3 is TGTGCCAGCTCACCCGTGGGGATGAGCTCCTACGAGCAGTACTTC. The chain employs TRBV18 and TRBJ2-7, with D unclear. Trimming shortened V by 3 bases and J by 0 bases, and 12 bases separated the two germline ends. This CDR3 contains 15 residues. In germline, CDR1 is KGHSH, CDR2 LQKENI.

A note on this clonotype: A read error is possible here, since a much larger clone lies one base away. The V gene is TRBV15, the J gene TRBJ2-7; weak D call: TRBD2 (5 bases). CDR1 is LNHNV, CDR2 YYDKDF, per germline (reference sequence). The CDR3 is made up of 14 amino acids. The CDR3 is CATSGTAGVYEHYF. CDR3 coding DNA: TGTGCCACCAGCGGCACGGCCGGGGTGTACGAGCATTACTTC.

There are many counts of this clonotype. An end of the junction differs from the germline gene, which may be a read error. The chain is built from TRBV5-1 and TRBJ2-7, with 9 bases that match TRBD1. Germline V CDR1 and CDR2: SGHRS, YFSETQ. This CDR3 is 14 amino acids long. The CDR3 loop reads CASSLGTGTYEQYF. The CDR3 bases are TGTGCCAGCAGCCTCGGGACAGGGACCTACGAGCAGTACTTC.

There are a few counts of this clonotype. V is TRBV30 and J is TRBJ2-5; no reliable D call. This CDR3 region has 12 residues. Germline CDR1 reads GTSNPN; CDR2 reads SVGIG (reference sequence). With 5 bases removed from V and 4 bases from J, the gap between germline ends came to 11 bases. The CDR3 DNA follows: TGTGCCTGGGGGCCCCTCCGAGAGACCCAGTACTTC. As protein: CAWGPLRETQYF.

This clonotype was found a few times. The chain employs TRBV6-6 and TRBJ2-2; perhaps TRBD1 as D (5 bases). CDR1 is MNHNY, CDR2 SVGAGI, per germline (reference sequence). The CDR3 spans 13 residues. V was clipped by 11 bases and J by 0 bases, with 10 bases between them. CDR3 DNA sequence: TGTGCCCTCCGGACACCGAACACCGGGGAGCTGTTTTTT. Residues: CALRTPNTGELFF.

This clonotype was observed many times. The chain uses TRBV20-1 and TRBJ1-6, with D uncertain. Germline assignment: CDR1 DFQATT and CDR2 SNEGSKA (reference sequence). The CDR3 loop spans 15 amino acids. V was shortened by 3 bases and J by 3 bases, with 12 bases between the two germline ends. CDR3 nucleotide sequence: TGCAGTGCTAGTCGAGGGTTGAGCTATAATTCACCCCTCCACTTT. It is translated as CSASRGLSYNSPLHF.

Many counts were recorded for this clonotype. The chain uses TRBV20-1 and TRBJ2-5; D is perhaps TRBD1 (6 bases). Germline-derived CDR1 and CDR2 are DFQATT and SNEGSKA (reference sequence). V lost 1 base to trimming and J lost 5 bases, with 11 bases between them. This CDR3 is built from 13 residues. CDR3 sequence reads: CSARVTGMETQYF. The CDR3 nucleotides read TGCAGTGCTAGAGTTACAGGGATGGAGACCCAGTACTTC.

The table lists this clonotype with many counts. The chain carries TRBV4-1 and TRBJ2-1; D not resolved. Germline loops: CDR1 MGHRA, CDR2 YSYEKL. V lost 1 base to trimming and J lost 6 bases, with 7 bases between them. The length of the CDR3 is 13 residues. CDR3 loop: CASSQGGSNEQFF. The CDR3 coding sequence is TGCGCCAGCAGCCAAGGGGGTTCCAATGAGCAGTTCTTC.

In this sample, this clonotype turned up many times. This sequence joins TRBV6-1 and TRBJ2-1; D may be TRBD1 (5 bases). The germline V gene encodes CDR1 MNHNS and CDR2 SASEGT. The CDR3 length is 19 residues. V dropped 0 bases and J dropped 5 bases, with 23 bases sitting between them. DNA of the CDR3: TGTGCCAGCAGTGAAGCCACAGGTTTTTGGTCAAAATTAAACAATGAGCAGTTCTTC. This codes for CASSEATGFWSKLNNEQFF.

This clonotype was counted ten times or more. The chain combines TRBV18 with TRBJ1-4, with D tentatively TRBD1 (5 bases). Germline V gives CDR1 KGHSH, CDR2 LQKENI. Trimming pared 6 bases from V and 7 bases from J, leaving 15 bases between. The CDR3 spans 14 residues. The CDR3 region is CASSPEVTVEKLFF. The CDR3, as DNA: TGTGCCAGCTCGCCCGAGGTGACAGTTGAAAAACTGTTTTTT.

This clonotype was seen many times. The chain couples TRBV7-3 to TRBJ2-1; 14 bases line up with TRBD2. Germline V CDR1 and CDR2: SGHTA, FQGTGA. Trimming at V came to 4 bases and at J to 9 bases, leaving 5 bases not matched to a gene. This CDR3 is 15 amino acids long. The CDR3 sequence: CASSSGTSGSSEQFF. CDR3 bases: TGTGCCAGCAGCTCCGGGACTAGCGGGAGTTCTGAGCAGTTCTTC. The whole variable domain, filled in from reference TRBV7-3 and TRBJ2-1, reads GAGVSQTPSNKVTEKGKYVELRCDPISGHTALYWYRQSLGQGPEFLIYFQGTGAADDSGLPNDRFFAVRPEGSVSTLKIQRTERGDSAVYLCASSSGTSGSSEQFFGPGTRLTVL.

The table lists this clonotype with many counts. The V and J genes are TRBV19 and TRBJ2-7; 9 bases are a match to TRBD1. Trimming at V came to 5 bases and at J to 5 bases, leaving 13 bases not matched to a gene. Germline loops: CDR1 LNHDA, CDR2 SQIVND (reference sequence). The CDR3 length is 16 residues. The CDR3 here is CASSPLPGQGRDEQYF. DNA of the CDR3: TGTGCCAGTAGTCCGCTCCCGGGACAGGGACGTGACGAGCAGTACTTC.

At least ten counts were recorded for this clonotype. This chain links TRBV7-8 with TRBJ1-4, with a weak D call TRBD1 (6 bases). The germline V gene has CDR1 SGHVS and CDR2 FQNEAQ. There are 15 residues in the CDR3. The V end was cut by 5 bases, the J end by 3 bases, with 13 bases between. CDR3 sequence (DNA): TGTGCCAGCAGCGACAGGATGCGGGCTAATGAAAAACTGTTTTTT. Amino acid sequence: CASSDRMRANEKLFF.

Comments on this clonotype: A much bigger clone sits one base away, suggesting this may be a read error. The genes are TRBV3-1 and TRBJ2-3; TRBD2 matches 12 bases. The CDR3 sequence is 18 residues long. Germline values: CDR1 LGHDT, CDR2 YNNKEL (reference sequence). The DNA of the CDR3 is TGTGCCTGCAGCCTCAATCCCCCTCTAGCGGGAGGGCCAGATACGCAGTATTTT. Translation gives CACSLNPPLAGGPDTQYF.

This clonotype came up many times. This chain connects TRBV20-1 to TRBJ1-1, with D perhaps TRBD1 (5 bases). The germline gives CDR1 DFQATT, CDR2 SNEGSKA (reference sequence). The V end was cut by 6 bases, the J end by 6 bases, with 14 bases between. CDR3 length equals 12 residues. In nucleotides, the CDR3 is TGCAGTGCCCCTCACGTGGGGCCTGAAGCTTTCTTT. It translates to CSAPHVGPEAFF.